These 4 T cell receptor beta chains were all obtained from the same sample, sequenced in a study of persistence of HIV-infected CD4 T cells. Cells were stimulated with CMV-infected fibroblast lysates at roughly 10 ug/mL. CD40L-negative CD69-negative CD45RO-high memory CD4+ T cells were sorted as populations depleted of antigen-responding cells. The immunoSEQ assay was version 4, run in survey mode. Sequenced by immunoSEQ multiplex PCR; TCRdb stores in-frame clones only, minus some. The sample records around 35,000 clones, approximately 80% being singletons. No antigen has been assigned to these receptors. The sequencing used CD4+ T cells sorted from PBMCs after roughly 17-hour stimulation, collected from a patient who received antiretroviral therapy. These receptors were obtained from an adult man with HIV who was CMV-seropositive.

In regard to this clone: The junction differs from germline at one of its ends, possibly a read error. The V and J genes are TRBV28 and TRBJ1-5; D might be TRBD1 (6 bases). The CDR3 extends over 14 amino acids. Germline-derived CDR1 and CDR2 are MDHEN and SYDVKM. The chain's CDR3 is CATSPLTGSQPQHF. CDR3 in DNA: TGTGCCACCAGTCCCCTTACAGGGAGTCAGCCCCAGCATTTT. Complete variable domain (other parts from reference TRBV28 and TRBJ1-5): DVKVTQSSRYLVKRTGEKVFLECVQDMDHENMFWYRQDPGLGLRLIYFSYDVKMKEKGDIPEGYSVSREKKERFSLILESASTNQTSMYLCATSPLTGSQPQHFGDGTRLSIL.

V and J are TRBV24-1 and TRBJ2-7; D remains ambiguous. The CDR3 runs to 15 residues. V dropped 3 bases and J dropped 2 bases, with 13 bases sitting between them. Germline lookup yields CDR1 KGHDR and CDR2 SFDVKD. For the CDR3, the DNA is TGTGCCACCAGTGATCCGGCACGTGGGACCTACGAGCAGTACTTC. Translation: CATSDPARGTYEQYF.

The gene calls are TRBV18 and TRBJ2-2; a possible D gene is TRBD1 (5 bases). The CDR3 spans 13 residues. CDR1 is KGHSH and CDR2 is LQKENI in the germline V gene. Trimming cost V 4 bases and J 6 bases, with 9 bases left between them. The CDR3 reads CASSQGKAGELFF. The CDR3 coding sequence is TGTGCCAGCTCACAGGGGAAGGCCGGGGAGCTGTTTTTT.

The J gene is TRBJ2-2, the V gene TRBV28, with a tentative D call TRBD2 (7 bases). The CDR3 spans 14 residues. V lost 3 bases, J lost 7 bases, and 12 bases lay in between. In germline, CDR1 is MDHEN, CDR2 SYDVKM. CDR3 amino acids: CASSLGGLGGELFF. As DNA, the CDR3 is TGTGCCAGCAGTTTGGGGGGGCTAGGCGGGGAGCTGTTTTTT.